Detailed here is one T cell receptor (beta chain). The data are from a study of blood T cell repertoires in COVID-19. The CDR3 is 15 amino acids. After removal of 4 bases from V and 4 bases from J, the junction contained 3 bases not matched to a gene. CDR1 MGHRA and CDR2 YSYEKL come from the germline V gene. The study drew participants aged 18 to 89 years from around 24 US areas. Produced via immunoSEQ multiplex PCR; TCRdb's table is partial and in-frame only. Among around 250,000 clones listed, 70% to 90% were seen once. The clonotype comes from a woman in her fifties or sixties who had recovered from COVID-19. Sequenced: PBMCs or T cells enriched from blood (not recorded which). The chain recombines TRBV4-1 with TRBJ1-4, with 10 bases identical to TRBD1. This CDR3 reads CASSLGTGVNEKLFF. The DNA of the CDR3 is TGCGCCAGCAGCCTAGGGACAGGGGTTAATGAAAAACTGTTTTTT.